The 22 T cell receptor beta chains listed next were all sequenced from one sample in a study of cytomegalovirus exposure and HLA in healthy donors. This PCR relied on a set of 60 Vbeta primers and 13 Jbeta primers. Only in-frame clones appear in the TCRdb table, and some are missing; sequencing was by immunoSEQ multiplex PCR. This repertoire shows some 120,000 clones, 65% to 90% found once; its top ten account for about 11%. Sample: PBMCs. Every receptor here comes from a male donor in good health and CMV-seropositive.

The rearrangement uses TRBV27 and TRBJ2-7; TRBD1 is a possible D gene (6 bases). CDR3 length equals 12 residues. Between the trimmed V and J ends, which lost 2 bases and 11 bases, there was a span of 13 bases. CDR1 is MNHEY and CDR2 is SMNVEV in the germline V gene (reference sequence). In nucleotides, the CDR3 is TGTGCCAGCAGTTTACCAGGGGTCGGCGAGTACTTC. Translated: CASSLPGVGEYF.

The chain employs TRBV28 and TRBJ2-5; unclear D gene. The germline V gene has CDR1 MDHEN and CDR2 SYDVKM. Trimming took 1 base from V and 1 from J, leaving 13 bases between them. The CDR3 spans 16 residues. Here the CDR3 reads CASSLSRYRSQETQYF. The CDR3 DNA reads as TGTGCCAGCAGTTTATCGAGATACCGAAGCCAAGAGACCCAGTACTTC.

This clone was picked up one time. The J gene is TRBJ2-7, the V gene TRBV7-2, with D perhaps TRBD1 (5 bases). Germline CDR1 SGHTA, CDR2 FQGNSA. The CDR3 totals 14 residues. V shed 5 bases and J shed 3 bases, with 14 bases lying between them. The CDR3 spells CASSLGQILYEQYF. In nucleotides, the CDR3 is TGTGCCAGCAGCCTGGGGCAGATCCTCTACGAGCAGTACTTC.

The gene calls are TRBV5-4 and TRBJ2-5; 7 positions agree with TRBD2. The end of the DNA fits TRBJ2-7 better, so the J call may be wrong. This CDR3 region has 15 residues. In germline, CDR1 is SGHNT, CDR2 YYREEE (reference sequence). CDR3 DNA sequence: TGTGCCAGCAGCCCCGGGGCGGGAGACCTCTACGAGCAGTACTTC. Its protein is CASSPGAGDLYEQYF.

The rearrangement uses TRBV6-5 and TRBJ2-3; D gene unclear. The CDR3 sequence is 12 residues long. The V end lost 6 bases, the J end lost 7 bases, and 11 bases lay between the germline ends. Germline loops: CDR1 MNHEY, CDR2 SVGAGI. This chain's CDR3 is CASSPLTNTQYF. The DNA for the CDR3 is TGTGCCAGCAGCCCTCTCACTAATACGCAGTATTTT.

This clone showed up just a few times. The rearrangement uses TRBV19 and TRBJ1-5; D perhaps matches TRBD1 (5 bases). CDR3 length: 15 residues. The V end lost 4 bases, the J end lost 7 bases, and 17 bases lay between the germline ends. The V gene's germline CDR1 is LNHDA and CDR2 SQIVND (reference sequence). DNA of the CDR3: TGTGCCAGTAGTACGGGACCGCCGGGGGAGCAGCCCCAGCATTTT. Amino acid sequence: CASSTGPPGEQPQHF. The complete variable domain, with remaining parts taken from reference TRBV19 and TRBJ1-5, reads DGGITQSPKYLFRKEGQNVTLSCEQNLNHDAMYWYRQDPGQGLRLIYYSQIVNDFQKGDIAEGYSVSREKKESFPLTVTSAQKNPTAFYLCASSTGPPGEQPQHFGDGTRLSIL.

CDR3: CASSMSGGLVAEAFF. The CDR3 DNA reads TGTGCCAGTAGTATGTCGGGGGGGCTGGTCGCTGAAGCTTTCTTT. The J gene is TRBJ1-1, the V gene TRBV19; a possible D gene is TRBD1 (6 bases). CDR1 is LNHDA and CDR2 is SQIVND in the germline V gene (reference sequence). CDR3 length equals 15 residues. The ends were cut back, 3 bases at V and 6 bases at J, with 17 bases in the middle.

The chain's CDR3 is CACPGGSGELFF. CDR3 coding DNA: TGTGCCTGCCCTGGCGGGAGCGGGGAGCTGTTTTTT. The chain combines TRBV30 with TRBJ2-2; 7 positions agree with TRBD2. Germline values: CDR1 GTSNPN, CDR2 SVGIG (reference sequence). The CDR3 totals 12 residues. J lost 7 bases, V lost 6 bases, and 5 bases had no gene match.

The genes are TRBV7-9 and TRBJ2-1; D perhaps matches TRBD2 (7 bases). Germline CDR1 and CDR2: SEHNR and FQNEAQ (reference sequence). CDR3 length: 17 amino acids. V was cut by 7 bases and J by 6 bases, with 25 bases left in between. CDR3 sequence: CASTPNRALARVNEQFF. The CDR3, as DNA: TGTGCCAGCACCCCTAACAGGGCACTAGCGAGGGTCAATGAGCAGTTCTTC.

This clone was observed a handful of times. V and J are TRBV6-1 and TRBJ1-2; weak D call: TRBD1 (6 bases). This CDR3 has 13 amino acids. V lost 0 bases to trimming and J lost 7 bases, with 9 bases between them. The germline gives CDR1 MNHNS, CDR2 SASEGT. The CDR3 nucleotides are TGTGCCAGCAGTGAAGCGGGGGCGGGTGGCTACACCTTC. Protein sequence: CASSEAGAGGYTF.

This clone appeared a few times. This sequence joins TRBV7-6 and TRBJ2-5, with D tentatively TRBD2 (5 bases). The CDR3 runs to 14 residues. Deletions cut 4 bases from V and 5 bases from J, with 14 bases between. CDR1 is SGHVS and CDR2 is FNYEAQ in the germline V gene. The CDR3 DNA reads TGTGCCAGCAGCTCTCAAGGACGAGGGGAGACCCAGTACTTC. Its translation is CASSSQGRGETQYF.

The chain combines TRBV7-9 with TRBJ1-1; no clear D. Trimming removed 0 bases from V and 0 bases from J, with 11 bases in between. This CDR3 contains 16 residues. CDR1 is SEHNR and CDR2 is FQNEAQ in the germline V gene (reference sequence). The CDR3 bases are TGTGCCAGCAGCTTAGCGAGGGTGAGGTTGAACACTGAAGCTTTCTTT. Protein product: CASSLARVRLNTEAFF.

This rearrangement joins TRBV7-3 to TRBJ1-5; tentative D call: TRBD1 (5 bases). Trimming stripped 3 bases from V and 4 bases from J, with 7 bases between. CDR1 is SGHTA, CDR2 FQGTGA, per germline. The CDR3 is 13 residues long. The CDR3 is CASSLGRNQPQHF. CDR3 sequence (DNA): TGTGCCAGCAGCTTGGGGCGAAATCAGCCCCAGCATTTT. Together with reference TRBV7-3 and TRBJ1-5, the CDR3 gives the full variable domain: GAGVSQTPSNKVTEKGKYVELRCDPISGHTALYWYRQSLGQGPEFLIYFQGTGAADDSGLPNDRFFAVRPEGSVSTLKIQRTERGDSAVYLCASSLGRNQPQHFGDGTRLSIL.

V gene TRBV5-8 combines with J gene TRBJ1-4; D not certain. Trimming took 6 bases from V and 4 from J, leaving 10 bases between them. The CDR3 runs 13 residues. The germline CDR1 and CDR2 sequences are SGHTS and YDEGEE. The CDR3 is CASKPGFNEKLFF. The DNA of the CDR3 is TGTGCCAGCAAGCCAGGCTTTAATGAAAAACTGTTTTTT.

The V call is TRBV7-2, the J call TRBJ2-7, with 8 bases fitting TRBD1. Losses at the gene ends were 5 bases for V and 4 bases for J; bases not matched to a gene: 10. The CDR3 sequence is 15 residues long. Germline V gene data show CDR1 as SGHTA and CDR2 as FQGNSA. The CDR3 is CASSHPWTGRYEQYF. The CDR3, as DNA: TGTGCCAGCAGCCATCCCTGGACAGGGAGGTACGAGCAGTACTTC.

The rearrangement uses TRBV28 and TRBJ2-7, with 10 bases matching TRBD2. Germline V lookup: CDR1 MDHEN, CDR2 SYDVKM. This CDR3 spans 15 amino acids. V gave up 5 bases and J gave up 0 bases; unmatched junction bases: 4. CDR3 nucleotide sequence: TGTGCCAGCAGTCAGCGGGAGGGGAGCTCCTACGAGCAGTACTTC. As protein: CASSQREGSSYEQYF.

The rearrangement joins TRBV5-6 to TRBJ2-1, with D perhaps TRBD2 (7 bases). Trimming shortened V by 7 bases and J by 5 bases, and 19 bases separated the two germline ends. Germline lookup yields CDR1 SGHDT and CDR2 YYEEEE. The CDR3 totals 15 residues. The CDR3 DNA is TGTGCCAGCTCCCTGATCGGCGGGGGCAACAATGAGCAGTTCTTC. Translating gives CASSLIGGGNNEQFF.

The chain links TRBV6-5 to TRBJ2-7; 8 nucleotides align to TRBD1. Germline V gene sequence: CDR1 MNHEY, CDR2 SVGAGI. This CDR3 has 14 residues. V dropped 5 bases and J dropped 3; count of bases not matched to a gene: 6. The CDR3 region is CASSTSDRVYEQYF. CDR3 sequence (DNA): TGTGCCAGCAGTACATCGGACAGGGTCTACGAGCAGTACTTC.

The genes are TRBV6-5 and TRBJ2-7; D remains unclear. Germline V gene data show CDR1 as MNHEY and CDR2 as SVGAGI. There are 14 residues in the CDR3. Trimming removed 6 bases at V and 5 bases at J, with 17 bases between. The CDR3 DNA sequence: TGTGCCAGCAGCACTACCTCGAGTATCCACGAGCAGTACTTC. The encoded protein is CASSTTSSIHEQYF.

This clone showed up just a few times. The sample has other DNA sequences that encode this CDR3 too. The chain carries TRBV15 and TRBJ2-1, with 10 nucleotides matching TRBD2. CDR1 and CDR2 from the germline V gene are LNHNV and YYDKDF (reference sequence). The CDR3 extends over 17 amino acids. V shed 4 bases, J shed 5 bases, and the junction held 11 bases outside the gene matches. CDR3 region: CATSTRGGGLADNEQFF. The DNA of the CDR3 is TGTGCCACCAGCACTAGGGGGGGAGGACTAGCGGACAATGAGCAGTTCTTC. Using reference TRBV15 and TRBJ2-1 for the parts outside the CDR3, the full variable domain is DAMVIQNPRYQVTQFGKPVTLSCSQTLNHNVMYWYQQKSSQAPKLLFHYYDKDFNNEADTPDNFQSRRPNTSFCFLDIRSPGLGDTAMYLCATSTRGGGLADNEQFFGPGTRLTVL.

The genes are TRBV19 and TRBJ1-1; TRBD1 aligns across 9 bases. CDR3 length equals 16 residues. V gave up 5 bases and J gave up 4 bases; unmatched junction bases: 11. The germline V gene encodes CDR1 LNHDA and CDR2 SQIVND (reference sequence). The CDR3 sequence is CASSSIGTGTGTEAFF. DNA for the CDR3: TGTGCCAGTAGTTCCATAGGGACAGGGACTGGCACTGAAGCTTTCTTT.

The chain combines TRBV6-6 with TRBJ2-1; D unresolved. This CDR3 contains 13 residues. Germline V gene lookup returns CDR1 MNHNY and CDR2 SVGAGI (reference sequence). V lost 2 bases, J lost 8 bases, and 10 bases lay in between. CDR3 loop: CASSYMSLDEQFF. CDR3 nucleotide sequence: TGTGCCAGCAGTTACATGAGCCTCGATGAGCAGTTCTTC.